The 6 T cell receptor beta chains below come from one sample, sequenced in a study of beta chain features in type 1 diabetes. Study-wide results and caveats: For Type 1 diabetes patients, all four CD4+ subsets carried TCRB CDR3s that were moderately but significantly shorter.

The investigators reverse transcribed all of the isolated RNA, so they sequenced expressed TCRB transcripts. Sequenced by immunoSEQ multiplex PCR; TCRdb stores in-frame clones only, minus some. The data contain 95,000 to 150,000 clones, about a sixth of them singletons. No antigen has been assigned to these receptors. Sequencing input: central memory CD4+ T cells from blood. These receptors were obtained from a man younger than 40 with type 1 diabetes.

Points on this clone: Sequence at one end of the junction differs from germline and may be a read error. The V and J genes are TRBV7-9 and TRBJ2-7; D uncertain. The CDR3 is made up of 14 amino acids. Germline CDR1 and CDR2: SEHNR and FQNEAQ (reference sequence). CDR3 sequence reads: CASSQDTSTYEQYF. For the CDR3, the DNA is TGCGCCAGCAGCCAAGATACTTCGACCTACGAGCAGTACTTC.

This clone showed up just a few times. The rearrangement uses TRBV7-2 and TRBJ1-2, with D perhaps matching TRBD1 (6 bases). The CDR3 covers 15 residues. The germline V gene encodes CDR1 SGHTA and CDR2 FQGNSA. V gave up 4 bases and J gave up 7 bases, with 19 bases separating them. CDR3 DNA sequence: TGTGCCAGCAGCTCCGATAGCTTCCAAGGGGGTGGCTACACCTTC. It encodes CASSSDSFQGGGYTF.

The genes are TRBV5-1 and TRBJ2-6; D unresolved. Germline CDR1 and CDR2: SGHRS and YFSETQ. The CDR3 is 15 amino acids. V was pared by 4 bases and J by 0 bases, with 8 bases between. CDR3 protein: CASSPMSSGANVLTF. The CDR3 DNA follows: TGCGCCAGCAGCCCCATGAGCTCTGGGGCCAACGTCCTGACTTTC.

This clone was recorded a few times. CDR3 sequence (DNA): TGTGCCAGCAGTCCGGGACTAGTCCATGAGCAGTTCTTC. Protein: CASSPGLVHEQFF. This chain links TRBV7-3 with TRBJ2-1; TRBD2 matches at 8 bases. The germline gives CDR1 SGHTA, CDR2 FQGTGA. V lost 6 bases to trimming and J lost 8 bases; unmatched junction nucleotides: 6. The CDR3 runs to 13 residues.

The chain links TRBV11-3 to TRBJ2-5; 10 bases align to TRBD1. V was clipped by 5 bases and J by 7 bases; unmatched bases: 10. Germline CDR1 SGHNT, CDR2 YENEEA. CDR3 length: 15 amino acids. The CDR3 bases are TGTGCCAGCAGCCCCGGGACAGGGGCCGAAGGGACCCAGTACTTC. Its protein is CASSPGTGAEGTQYF.

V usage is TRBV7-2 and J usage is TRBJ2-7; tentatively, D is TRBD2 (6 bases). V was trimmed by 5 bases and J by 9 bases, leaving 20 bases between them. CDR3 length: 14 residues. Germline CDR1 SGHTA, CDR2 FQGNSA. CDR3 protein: CASSPTTGLGGQYF. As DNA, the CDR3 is TGTGCCAGCAGCCCCACTACCGGGCTGGGGGGGCAGTACTTC. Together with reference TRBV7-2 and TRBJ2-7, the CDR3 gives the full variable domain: GAGVSQSPSNKVTEKGKDVELRCDPISGHTALYWYRQSLGQGLEFLIYFQGNSAPDKSGLPSDRFSAERTGGSVSTLTIQRTQQEDSAVYLCASSPTTGLGGQYFGPGTRLTVT.